This TCR beta chain is from a study of T cell responses to AZD1222 COVID-19 vaccine. Germline CDR1 reads KGHSY; CDR2 reads FQNENV. This CDR3 has 12 residues. Trimming shortened V by 2 bases and J by 8 bases, and 6 bases separated the two germline ends. Data came from immunoSEQ multiplex PCR; TCRdb stores just in-frame clones and leaves some out. Of about 160,000 clones listed, roughly 94% are singletons. This material consisted of peripheral blood, taken 28 days after the second AZD1222 dose. This receptor was taken from an adult who received the AZD1222 COVID-19 vaccine. V is TRBV16 and J is TRBJ1-4; D not certain. CDR3 amino acids: CASSQNSEKLFF. CDR3 bases: TGTGCCAGCAGCCAAAATTCCGAAAAACTGTTTTTT.